This T cell receptor (beta chain) was sequenced for a study of technical replicates of blood from a few donors. Here immunoSEQ multiplex PCR was the method, and the copy in TCRdb shows in-frame clones only, minus some. In the table there are 75,000 or so clones, just under 95% of which are singletons. Germline values: CDR1 MDHEN, CDR2 SYDVKM. This CDR3 spans 15 amino acids. V lost 5 bases, J lost 6 bases, and 13 bases stayed unmatched. The chain links TRBV28 to TRBJ2-7; 7 bases fit TRBD1. Material: T cells isolated from PBMCs. The receptor was isolated from a human donor in good health. In DNA form, the CDR3 reads TGTGCCAGCAGTCCCATCGACAGGGACGGCGGCGAGCAGTACTTC. Protein: CASSPIDRDGGEQYF.